This TCR beta chain stems from a study of blood T cell repertoires in COVID-19. Across the study: T cells, B-cell-depleted T cells, or PBMCs provided the cDNA or gDNA that served as material.

This clone was recorded once. Participants were aged about 18 to 89 years from around 24 US areas. Cohort assignment relied on participant-reported clinical history. The CDR3 contains 18 residues. Germline V gives CDR1 KGHSH, CDR2 LQKENI. Trimming cost V 2 bases and J 4 bases; bases outside gene matches: 12. Per the study methods: It was from reference gene primer amplification that nucleated cell counts were estimated. Produced via immunoSEQ multiplex PCR; TCRdb's table is partial and in-frame only. The V and J calls and clone size are taken from that table; D and trimming were inferred from the DNA. This sample has some 97,000 clones, with 70% to 90% found just once.

The receptor's source is a woman between 50 and 59 years old who had recovered from COVID-19. The sample taken for sequencing was PBMCs or T cells enriched from blood (not recorded which). V gene TRBV18 combines with J gene TRBJ2-3, with TRBD2 matching over 10 bases. CDR3 amino acids: CASSPFRSSGRASDTQYF. The CDR3 nucleotides read TGTGCCAGCTCACCATTTCGTAGCAGCGGGAGGGCCTCAGATACGCAGTATTTT.